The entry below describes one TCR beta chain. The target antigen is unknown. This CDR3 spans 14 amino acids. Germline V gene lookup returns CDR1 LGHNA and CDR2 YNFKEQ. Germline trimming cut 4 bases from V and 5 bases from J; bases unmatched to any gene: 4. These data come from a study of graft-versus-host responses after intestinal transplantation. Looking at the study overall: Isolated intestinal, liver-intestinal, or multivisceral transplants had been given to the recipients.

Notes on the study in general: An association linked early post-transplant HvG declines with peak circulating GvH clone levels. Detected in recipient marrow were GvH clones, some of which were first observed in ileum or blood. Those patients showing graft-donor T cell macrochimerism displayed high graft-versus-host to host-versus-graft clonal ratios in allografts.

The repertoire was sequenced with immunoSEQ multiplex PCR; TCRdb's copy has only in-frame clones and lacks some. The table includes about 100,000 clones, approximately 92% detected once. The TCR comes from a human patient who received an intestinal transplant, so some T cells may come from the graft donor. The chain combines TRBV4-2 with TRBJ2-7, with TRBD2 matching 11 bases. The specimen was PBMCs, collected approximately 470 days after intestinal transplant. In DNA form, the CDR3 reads TGTGCCAGCAGCCCGGGACTAGCGGCGAACGAGCAGTACTTC. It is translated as CASSPGLAANEQYF.